Reported below is one T cell receptor beta chain. Antigen: not known. This record comes from a study of cytomegalovirus exposure and HLA in healthy donors. Primers included in the PCR were 60 Vbeta and 13 Jbeta primers. Assay: immunoSEQ multiplex PCR; the TCRdb copy retains only in-frame clones and omits some. This repertoire shows some 130,000 clones, 80% found once; its top ten account for approximately 4.8%. Trimming took off 3 bases at V and 0 bases at J, with 8 bases between the two ends. CDR1 SGHTA and CDR2 FQGNSA come from the germline V gene. This CDR3 has 14 residues. Notes on the study in general: Within the data, a cluster of highly shared sequence variants was likely a sequencing artifact.

No record exists of this donor's CMV serostatus. Sequenced sample: PBMCs. The V and J genes are TRBV7-2 and TRBJ1-1, with a tentative D call TRBD1 (5 bases). This TCR was sampled from a man aged 25 to 45 in good health. CDR3 protein: CASSFYRLNTEAFF. Here the CDR3 DNA reads TGTGCCAGCAGCTTCTACAGGCTGAACACTGAAGCTTTCTTT. Filled out from reference TRBV7-2 and TRBJ1-1, the complete variable domain reads GAGVSQSPSNKVTEKGKDVELRCDPISGHTALYWYRQSLGQGLEFLIYFQGNSAPDKSGLPSDRFSAERTGGSVSTLTIQRTQQEDSAVYLCASSFYRLNTEAFFGQGTRLTVV.